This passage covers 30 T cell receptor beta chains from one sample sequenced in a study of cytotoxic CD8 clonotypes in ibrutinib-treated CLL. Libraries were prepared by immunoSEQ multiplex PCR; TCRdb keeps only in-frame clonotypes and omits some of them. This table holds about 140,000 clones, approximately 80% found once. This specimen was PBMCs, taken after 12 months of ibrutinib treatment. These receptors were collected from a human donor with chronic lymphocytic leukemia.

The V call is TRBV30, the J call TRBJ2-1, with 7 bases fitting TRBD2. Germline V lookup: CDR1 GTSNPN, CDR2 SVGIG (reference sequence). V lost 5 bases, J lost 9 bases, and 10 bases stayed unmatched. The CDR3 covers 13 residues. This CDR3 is CAWRDYGRSEQFF. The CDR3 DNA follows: TGTGCCTGGCGGGACTACGGGAGGAGTGAGCAGTTCTTC.

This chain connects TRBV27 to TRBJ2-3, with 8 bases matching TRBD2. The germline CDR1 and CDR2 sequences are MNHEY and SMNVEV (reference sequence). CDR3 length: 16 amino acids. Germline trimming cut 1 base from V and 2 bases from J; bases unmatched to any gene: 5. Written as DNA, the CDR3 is TGTGCCAGCAGTTTATACGCTAGCGGGTTCACAGATACGCAGTATTTT. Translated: CASSLYASGFTDTQYF.

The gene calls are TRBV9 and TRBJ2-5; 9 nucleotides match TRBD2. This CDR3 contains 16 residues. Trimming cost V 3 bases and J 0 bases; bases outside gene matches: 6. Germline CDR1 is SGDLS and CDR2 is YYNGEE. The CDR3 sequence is CASSAPGLANQETQYF. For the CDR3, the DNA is TGTGCCAGCAGCGCGCCGGGACTAGCAAACCAAGAGACCCAGTACTTC. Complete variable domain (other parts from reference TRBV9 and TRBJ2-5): DSGVTQTPKHLITATGQRVTLRCSPRSGDLSVYWYQQSLDQGLQFLIQYYNGEERAKGNILERFSAQQFPDLHSELNLSSLELGDSALYFCASSAPGLANQETQYFGPGTRLLVL.

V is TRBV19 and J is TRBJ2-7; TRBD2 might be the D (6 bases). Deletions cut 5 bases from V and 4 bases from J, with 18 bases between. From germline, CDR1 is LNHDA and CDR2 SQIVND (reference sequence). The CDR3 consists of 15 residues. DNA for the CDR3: TGTGCCAGTAGTTATTTCGGGGGTTCGGGTTACGAGCAGTACTTC. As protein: CASSYFGGSGYEQYF.

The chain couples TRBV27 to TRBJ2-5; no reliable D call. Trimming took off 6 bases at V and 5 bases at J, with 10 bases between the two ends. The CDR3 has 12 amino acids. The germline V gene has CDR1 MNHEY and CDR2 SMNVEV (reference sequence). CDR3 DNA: TGTGCCAGCAGCCCGTGGTTCGAGACCCAGTACTTC. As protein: CASSPWFETQYF.

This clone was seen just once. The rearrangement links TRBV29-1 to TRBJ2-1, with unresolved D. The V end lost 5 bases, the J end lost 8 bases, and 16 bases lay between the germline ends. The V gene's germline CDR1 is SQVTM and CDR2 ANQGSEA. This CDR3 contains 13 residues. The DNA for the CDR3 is TGCAGCGTTCAGGTCCGCCGCTGGGATGAGCAGTTCTTC. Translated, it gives CSVQVRRWDEQFF.

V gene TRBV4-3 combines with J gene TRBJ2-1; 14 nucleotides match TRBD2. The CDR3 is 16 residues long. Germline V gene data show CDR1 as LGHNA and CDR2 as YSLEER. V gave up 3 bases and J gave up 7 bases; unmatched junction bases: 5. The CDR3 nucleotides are TGCGCCAGCAGCCAGGGGGGACTAGCGGGAGTAAATGAGCAGTTCTTC. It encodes CASSQGGLAGVNEQFF.

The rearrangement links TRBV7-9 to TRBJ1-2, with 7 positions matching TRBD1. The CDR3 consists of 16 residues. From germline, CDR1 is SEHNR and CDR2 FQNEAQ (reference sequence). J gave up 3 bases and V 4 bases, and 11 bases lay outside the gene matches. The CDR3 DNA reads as TGTGCCAGCAGCTCTACTAACCAGGGACAGTACTATGGCTACACCTTC. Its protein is CASSSTNQGQYYGYTF.

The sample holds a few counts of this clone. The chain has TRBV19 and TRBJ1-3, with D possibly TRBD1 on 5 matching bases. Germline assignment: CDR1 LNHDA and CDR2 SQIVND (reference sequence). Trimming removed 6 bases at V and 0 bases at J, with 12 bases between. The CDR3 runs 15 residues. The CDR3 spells CASSAGRSSGNTIYF. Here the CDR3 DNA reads TGTGCCAGTAGCGCAGGGAGAAGCTCTGGAAACACCATATATTTT.

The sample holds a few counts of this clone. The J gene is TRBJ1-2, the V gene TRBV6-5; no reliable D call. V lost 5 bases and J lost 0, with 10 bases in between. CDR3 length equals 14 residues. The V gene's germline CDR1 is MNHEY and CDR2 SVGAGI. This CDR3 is CASSEQLSNYGYTF. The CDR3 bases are TGTGCCAGCAGTGAACAGTTATCTAACTATGGCTACACCTTC.

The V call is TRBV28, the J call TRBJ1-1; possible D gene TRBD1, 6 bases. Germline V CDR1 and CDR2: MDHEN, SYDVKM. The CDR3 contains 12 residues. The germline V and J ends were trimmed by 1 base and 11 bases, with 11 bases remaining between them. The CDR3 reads CASSLLQGPAFF. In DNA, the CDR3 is TGTGCCAGCAGTTTATTACAGGGTCCGGCTTTCTTT.

In DNA, the CDR3 is TGTGCCAGCAGCTTAGAGATGGGACAGGGGCTAGAGACCCAGTACTTC. The encoded protein is CASSLEMGQGLETQYF. The genes are TRBV11-3 and TRBJ2-5, with 10 bases fitting TRBD1. V shed 0 bases, J shed 4 bases, and the junction held 5 bases outside the gene matches. The CDR3 consists of 16 residues. Germline V CDR1 and CDR2: SGHNT, YENEEA.

CDR3 amino acids: CASSYSTGVNYGYTF. CDR3 coding DNA: TGTGCCAGCAGTTACTCGACAGGGGTTAACTATGGCTACACCTTC. The V gene is TRBV6-5, the J gene TRBJ1-2; 8 nucleotides agree with TRBD1. Germline-derived CDR1 and CDR2 are MNHEY and SVGAGI. With 0 bases clipped from V and 1 base from J, the junction kept 1 base outside the gene matches. This CDR3 has 15 residues.

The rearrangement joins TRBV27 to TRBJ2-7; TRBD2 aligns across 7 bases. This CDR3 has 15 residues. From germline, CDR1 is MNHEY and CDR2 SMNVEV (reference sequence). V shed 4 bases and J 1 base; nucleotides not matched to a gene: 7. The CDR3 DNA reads TGTGCCAGCAGTTCGGGACTATCGCCTTCCTACGAGCAGTACTTC. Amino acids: CASSSGLSPSYEQYF.

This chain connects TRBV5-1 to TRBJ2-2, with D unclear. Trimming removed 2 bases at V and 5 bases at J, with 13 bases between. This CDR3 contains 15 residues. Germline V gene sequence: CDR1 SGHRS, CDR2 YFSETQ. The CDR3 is CASSFDNGWTGELFF. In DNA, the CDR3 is TGCGCCAGCAGCTTTGACAATGGTTGGACCGGGGAGCTGTTTTTT. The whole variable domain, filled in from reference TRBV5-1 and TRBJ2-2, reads KAGVTQTPRYLIKTRGQQVTLSCSPISGHRSVSWYQQTPGQGLQFLFEYFSETQRNKGNFPGRFSGRQFSNSRSEMNVSTLELGDSALYLCASSFDNGWTGELFFGEGSRLTVL.

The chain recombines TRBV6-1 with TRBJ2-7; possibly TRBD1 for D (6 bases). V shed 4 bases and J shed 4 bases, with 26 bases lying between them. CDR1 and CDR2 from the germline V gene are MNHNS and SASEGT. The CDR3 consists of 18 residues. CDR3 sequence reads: CASSALISPTGISYEQYF. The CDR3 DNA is TGTGCCAGCAGTGCCCTCATTTCACCTACAGGGATCAGTTACGAGCAGTACTTC.

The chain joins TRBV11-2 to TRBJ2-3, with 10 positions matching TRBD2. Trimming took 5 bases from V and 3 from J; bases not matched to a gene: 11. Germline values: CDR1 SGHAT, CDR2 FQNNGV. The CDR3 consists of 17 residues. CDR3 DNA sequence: TGTGCCAGCAGCGGCCGCCCCGGGACTAGCGTGACAGATACGCAGTATTTT. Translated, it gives CASSGRPGTSVTDTQYF.

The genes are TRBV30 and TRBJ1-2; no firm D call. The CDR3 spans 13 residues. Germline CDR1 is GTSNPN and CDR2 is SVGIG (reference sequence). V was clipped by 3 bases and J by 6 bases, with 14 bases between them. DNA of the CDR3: TGTGCCTGGAGCGAGGGCCATTCGGATGGCTACACCTTC. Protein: CAWSEGHSDGYTF.

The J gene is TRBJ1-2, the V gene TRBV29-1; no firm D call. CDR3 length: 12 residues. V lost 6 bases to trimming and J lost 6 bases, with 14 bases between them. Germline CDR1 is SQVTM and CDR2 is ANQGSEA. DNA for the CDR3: TGCAGCGTGGGAGGGAATTATGATGGCTACACCTTC. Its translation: CSVGGNYDGYTF.

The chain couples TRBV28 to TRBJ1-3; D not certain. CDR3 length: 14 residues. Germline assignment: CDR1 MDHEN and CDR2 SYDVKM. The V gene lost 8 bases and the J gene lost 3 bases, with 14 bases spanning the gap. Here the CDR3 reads CASGPPNIGNTIYF. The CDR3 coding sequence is TGTGCCAGCGGACCCCCGAACATTGGAAACACCATATATTTT.

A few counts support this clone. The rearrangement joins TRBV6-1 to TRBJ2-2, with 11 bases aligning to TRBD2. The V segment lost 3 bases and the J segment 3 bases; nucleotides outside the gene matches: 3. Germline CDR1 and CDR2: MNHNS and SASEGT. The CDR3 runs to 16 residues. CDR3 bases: TGTGCCAGCAGTGACGATAGCGGGGGGGACACCGGGGAGCTGTTTTTT. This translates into CASSDDSGGDTGELFF.

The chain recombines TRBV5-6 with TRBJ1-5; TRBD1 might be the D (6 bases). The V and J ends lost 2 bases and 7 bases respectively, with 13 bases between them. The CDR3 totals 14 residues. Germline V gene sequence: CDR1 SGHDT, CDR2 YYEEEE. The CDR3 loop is CASSLKVTGQPQHF. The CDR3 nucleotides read TGTGCCAGCAGCTTAAAGGTAACAGGGCAGCCCCAGCATTTT.

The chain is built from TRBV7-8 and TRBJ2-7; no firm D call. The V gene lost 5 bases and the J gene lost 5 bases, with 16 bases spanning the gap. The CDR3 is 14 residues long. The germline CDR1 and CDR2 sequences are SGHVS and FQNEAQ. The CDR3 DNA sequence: TGTGCCAGCAGCAAAATGGGCCAGAGGAACGAGCAGTACTTC. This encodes CASSKMGQRNEQYF.

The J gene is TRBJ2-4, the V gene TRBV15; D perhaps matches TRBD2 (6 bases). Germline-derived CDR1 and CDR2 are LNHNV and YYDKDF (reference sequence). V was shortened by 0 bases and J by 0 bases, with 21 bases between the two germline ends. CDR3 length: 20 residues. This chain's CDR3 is CATSRDRGRHDIRAKNIQYF. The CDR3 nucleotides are TGTGCCACCAGCAGAGATCGGGGGAGGCACGATATAAGAGCCAAAAACATTCAGTACTTC.

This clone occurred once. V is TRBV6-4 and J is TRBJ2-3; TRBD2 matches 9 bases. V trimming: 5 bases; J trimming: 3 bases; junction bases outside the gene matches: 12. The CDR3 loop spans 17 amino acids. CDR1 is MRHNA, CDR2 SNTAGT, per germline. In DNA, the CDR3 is TGTGCCAGCAGTTTATCCGTTAGCGGGGGTAGGACAGATACGCAGTATTTT. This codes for CASSLSVSGGRTDTQYF.

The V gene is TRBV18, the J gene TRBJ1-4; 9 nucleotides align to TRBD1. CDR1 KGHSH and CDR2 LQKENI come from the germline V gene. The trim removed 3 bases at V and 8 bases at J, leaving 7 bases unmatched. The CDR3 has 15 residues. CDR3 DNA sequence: TGTGCCAGCTCACCCCAGGGACAGGGACGAGAAAAACTGTTTTTT. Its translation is CASSPQGQGREKLFF. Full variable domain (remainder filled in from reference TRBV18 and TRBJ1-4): NAGVMQNPRHLVRRRGQEARLRCSPMKGHSHVYWYRQLPEEGLKFMVYLQKENIIDESGMPKERFSAEFPKEGPSILRIQQVVRGDSAAYFCASSPQGQGREKLFFGSGTQLSVL.

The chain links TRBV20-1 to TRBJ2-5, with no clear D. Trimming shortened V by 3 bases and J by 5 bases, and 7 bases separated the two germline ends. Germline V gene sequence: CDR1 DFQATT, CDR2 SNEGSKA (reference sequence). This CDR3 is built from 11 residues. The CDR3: CSARVFETQYF. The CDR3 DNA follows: TGCAGTGCTAGGGTTTTTGAGACCCAGTACTTC.

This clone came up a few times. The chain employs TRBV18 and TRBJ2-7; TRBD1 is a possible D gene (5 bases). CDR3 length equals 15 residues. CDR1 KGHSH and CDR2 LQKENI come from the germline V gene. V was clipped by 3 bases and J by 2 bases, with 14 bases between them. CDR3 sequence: CASSPQPTGAYEQYF. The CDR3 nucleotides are TGTGCCAGCTCACCCCAACCTACAGGAGCCTACGAGCAGTACTTC.

The CDR3 reads CASSTGVEKLFF. In nucleotides, the CDR3 is TGTGCCAGCAGCACAGGGGTGGAAAAACTGTTTTTT. This chain connects TRBV6-5 to TRBJ1-4; 7 nucleotides align to TRBD1. V shed 6 bases, J shed 8 bases, and the junction held 3 bases outside the gene matches. The length of the CDR3 is 12 residues. From germline, CDR1 is MNHEY and CDR2 SVGAGI.

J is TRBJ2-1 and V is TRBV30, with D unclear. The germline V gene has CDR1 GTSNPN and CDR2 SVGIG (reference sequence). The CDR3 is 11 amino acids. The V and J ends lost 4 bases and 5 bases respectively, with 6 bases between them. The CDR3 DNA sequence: TGTGCCTGGATGAACAACAATGAGCAGTTCTTC. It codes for CAWMNNNEQFF.